This T cell receptor (beta chain) is from a study of post-analysis software for immune sequencing data. About the study: Recorded subtypes: relapsing-remitting, secondary progressive, progressive-relapsing; some patients unannotated.

The library was made from cDNA and included unique molecular identifiers. TCRdb called the PCR reads again in MiXCR, with one record for every CDR3 protein. The data hold hundreds of thousands of distinct CDR3 sequences, with roughly 30% observed a single time. Points on this clonotype: The antigen is unknown.

Findings and caveats of the study: Samples prepared in the same batch strongly co-clustered by F measure.

The TCR originated in a girl aged 10 to 17 with multiple sclerosis. What was sequenced was blood.

DNA of the CDR3: TGTGCCAGTAGTATTGTCACCAGGCGAGGCGGCTACACCTTC. Encoded protein: CASSIVTRRGGYTF. V is TRBV19 and J is TRBJ1-2; D gene unclear. V was shortened by 3 bases and J by 8 bases, with 16 bases between the two germline ends. CDR1 is LNHDA and CDR2 is SQIVND in the germline V gene (reference sequence). The CDR3 is 14 amino acids.